This T cell receptor beta chain was recovered during a study of vaccination and CD4 T cells after COVID-19. Overall study: Each of the control cultures got a CEFX pool, an HIV-1 Nef pool, or no peptide.

Sequencing of the DNA from cultured CD4+ T cells was carried out with the Oncomine TCR Beta short-read assay. TCRdb re-derived calls from the PCR reads in MiXCR, one entry per CDR3 protein. The sample lists 15,000 to 20,000 distinct CDR3 sequences, approximately 40% seen once, with 8.4% in the top ten. V lost 5 bases to trimming and J lost 2 bases, with 16 bases between them. Germline V lookup: CDR1 SGHAT, CDR2 FQNNGV. CDR3 length: 15 amino acids. This clonotype was recorded a few times. Its antigen remains unknown. Treatment here: roughly 11-day PBMC culture with coronavirus spike peptide pools or control peptides (ViraFEST assay).

This clonotype was obtained from a human donor who had recovered from COVID-19. The V call is TRBV11-2, the J call TRBJ2-7; D possibly corresponds to TRBD1 (6 bases). The sample comprised CD4+ T cells from blood, cultured in vitro. CDR3 in DNA: TGTGCCAGCAGCAGAACCGGGACACCGGCCTACGAGCAGTACTTC. Amino acids: CASSRTGTPAYEQYF.